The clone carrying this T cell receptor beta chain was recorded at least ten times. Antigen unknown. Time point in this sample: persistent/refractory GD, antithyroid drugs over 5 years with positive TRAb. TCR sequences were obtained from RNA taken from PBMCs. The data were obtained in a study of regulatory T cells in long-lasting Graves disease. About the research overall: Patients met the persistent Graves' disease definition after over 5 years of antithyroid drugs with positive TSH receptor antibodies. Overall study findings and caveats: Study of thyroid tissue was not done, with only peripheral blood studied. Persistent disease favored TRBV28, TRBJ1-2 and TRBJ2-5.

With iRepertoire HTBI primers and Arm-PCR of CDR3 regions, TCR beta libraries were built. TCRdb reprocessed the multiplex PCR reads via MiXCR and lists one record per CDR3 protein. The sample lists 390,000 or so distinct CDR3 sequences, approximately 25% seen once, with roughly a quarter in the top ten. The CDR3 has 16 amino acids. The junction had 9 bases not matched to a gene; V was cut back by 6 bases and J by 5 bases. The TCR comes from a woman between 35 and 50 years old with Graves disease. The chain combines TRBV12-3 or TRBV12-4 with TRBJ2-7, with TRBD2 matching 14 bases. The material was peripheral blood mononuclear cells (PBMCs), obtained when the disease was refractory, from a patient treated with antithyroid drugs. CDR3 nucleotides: TGTGCCAGCAGCCAAACGGGACTAGCGGGAGTGGACGAGCAGTACTTC. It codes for CASSQTGLAGVDEQYF.